In its sample, the clone carrying this T cell receptor (beta chain) was seen once. This sample is drawn from a study of blood T cell repertoires in COVID-19. Study overall: The United States, Italy and Spain provided the acute and convalescent COVID-19 samples. The analysed material was cDNA or gDNA that came from T cells, B-cell-depleted T cells, or PBMCs.

CDR1 and CDR2 (germline): SEHNR, FQNEAQ (reference sequence). The V gene lost 4 bases and the J gene lost 6 bases, with 10 bases spanning the gap. The CDR3 covers 12 residues. In the original workflow: Researchers report that nucleated cell counts were estimated from reference gene primer amplification. Repertoires were generated with immunoSEQ multiplex PCR, while TCRdb's copy carries only in-frame clones and drops some. V and J calls and clone size are as listed in that table; D and trimming were resolved from the DNA. Of roughly 140,000 clones in the sample, more than 80% were seen once. This sequence joins TRBV7-9 and TRBJ2-7; D is perhaps TRBD2 (6 bases). This clonotype was obtained from a human donor with acute or convalescent COVID-19. The donor label of this sample is uncertain. The source material was peripheral blood. The CDR3 region has the DNA TGTGCCAGCAGCTGGCTCGGGGGCGAGCAGTACTTC. Translating it yields CASSWLGGEQYF.